Listed below are T cell receptor beta chains from one sample, sequenced in a study of post-analysis software for immune sequencing data. TCRdb re-called the PCR reads through MiXCR, storing one row per CDR3 protein. Of 600,000 to 700,000 distinct CDR3 sequences in the sample, 59% were seen once. The source material was blood. The source is a girl aged 2-10 years with multiple sclerosis. CDR3s include the opening cysteine and the closing phenylalanine or tryptophan. The order of the fields is J gene, clone size, D gene, V gene, CDR3 protein, CDR3 DNA. The D gene is left open where the match is weak. Clone size, where shown, is once, few, many, or a class for clones that have expanded.

TRBJ2-3 | few | NA | TRBV20-1 | CSALRADTQYF | TGCAGTGCTTTAAGGGCAGATACGCAGTATTTT
TRBJ2-1 | NA | TRBD2 | TRBV6-1 | CASTLWGGEQFF | TGTGCCAGCACCTTATGGGGGGGTGAGCAGTTCTTC
TRBJ2-1 | NA | TRBD1 | TRBV7-2 | CASNPTGGVNEQFF | TGTGCCAGCAACCCGACAGGGGGCGTCAATGAGCAGTTCTTC
TRBJ1-2 | NA | TRBD1 | TRBV9 | CASSVAGGGIVYGYTF | TGTGCCAGCAGCGTAGCAGGGGGTGGCATAGTCTATGGCTACACCTTC
TRBJ1-2 | NA | NA | TRBV7-2 | CASSPGSRDYGYTF | TGTGCCAGCAGTCCAGGATCCAGGGACTATGGCTACACCTTC
TRBJ1-1 | NA | NA | TRBV29-1 | CAPEPVSEAFF | TGCGCCCCGGAACCCGTGTCTGAAGCTTTCTTT
TRBJ1-1 | NA | NA | TRBV12-3/TRBV12-4 | CASSSHRFTEAFF | TGTGCCAGCAGTTCCCACAGGTTTACTGAAGCTTTCTTT
TRBJ2-7 | NA | TRBD1 | TRBV10-2 | CASSERKGAFSYEQYF | TGCGCCAGCAGTGAGCGTAAGGGGGCCTTCTCCTACGAGCAGTACTTC
TRBJ1-2 | few | TRBD1 | TRBV9 | CASSGVTGTDYGYTF | TGTGCCAGCAGCGGTGTGACAGGGACCGACTATGGCTACACCTTC
TRBJ1-6 | NA | NA | TRBV20-1 | CSARDIGAGYDSPLHF | TGCAGTGCTAGAGATATAGGGGCAGGTTACGATTCACCCCTCCACTTT
TRBJ2-5 | NA | NA | TRBV5-1 | CASGFTTGPQETQYF | TGCGCCAGCGGATTCACGACGGGGCCGCAAGAGACCCAGTACTTC
TRBJ2-7 | NA | NA | TRBV5-5 | CASSRMDEQYF | TGTGCCAGCAGTCGCATGGACGAGCAGTACTTC
TRBJ2-1 | NA | NA | TRBV10-3 | CAISESGGRGDEQFF | TGTGCCATCAGTGAGTCAGGGGGACGGGGGGATGAGCAGTTCTTC
TRBJ2-1 | NA | TRBD1 | TRBV18 | CASSPPGQGSAEQFF | TGTGCCAGCTCACCACCGGGACAGGGGTCCGCTGAGCAGTTCTTC
TRBJ2-2 | once | NA | TRBV18 | CASSPLLSPNTGELFF | TGTGCCAGCTCACCACTGCTTTCCCCGAACACCGGGGAGCTGTTTTTT
TRBJ2-1 | NA | NA | TRBV5-8 | CASSLVGEFSYNEQFF | TGTGCCAGCAGCTTAGTGGGGGAGTTCTCCTACAATGAGCAGTTCTTC
TRBJ2-5 | once | TRBD2 | TRBV27 | CASSYSAGEWQETQYF | TGTGCCAGCAGTTATTCAGCGGGAGAGTGGCAAGAGACCCAGTACTTC
TRBJ2-7 | NA | NA | TRBV27 | CASSPPRGPGAYEQYF | TGTGCCAGCAGTCCGCCACGGGGGCCGGGGGCCTACGAGCAGTACTTC
TRBJ2-1 | NA | TRBD2 | TRBV4-3 | CASSQVEAGGWNEQFF | TGCGCCAGCAGCCAAGTTGAAGCGGGGGGCTGGAATGAGCAGTTCTTC
TRBJ1-5 | few | TRBD1 | TRBV29-1 | CSFRDSENQPQHF | TGCAGCTTCCGGGACAGTGAAAATCAGCCCCAGCATTTT
TRBJ1-5 | few | NA | TRBV12-3/TRBV12-4 | CASSALGGDQPQHF | TGTGCCAGCAGTGCCTTGGGGGGTGATCAGCCCCAGCATTTT
TRBJ2-3 | NA | NA | TRBV6-1 | CASRADSRRSTDTQYF | TGTGCCAGCAGGGCGGACTCGAGGAGGAGCACAGATACGCAGTATTTT
TRBJ1-2 | NA | TRBD1 | TRBV7-9 | CASRTEGAQGYTF | TGTGCCAGCAGAACCGAGGGGGCGCAAGGCTACACCTTC
TRBJ2-1 | NA | TRBD2 | TRBV29-1 | CSVPSGTSEIDEQFF | TGCAGCGTTCCCAGCGGGACTAGTGAGATCGATGAGCAGTTCTTC
TRBJ2-1 | NA | TRBD2 | TRBV6-2/TRBV6-3 | CASSYPLLLTSGGANEQFF | TGTGCCAGCAGTTACCCACTTCTCCTCACTAGCGGGGGTGCGAATGAGCAGTTCTTC
TRBJ2-1 | NA | NA | TRBV4-1 | CASSQDWGIMLRSYNEQFF | TGCGCCAGCAGCCAAGACTGGGGGATAATGCTTCGCTCCTACAATGAGCAGTTCTTC
TRBJ2-1 | NA | NA | TRBV7-9 | CASSLAADPYNEQFF | TGTGCCAGCAGCTTAGCGGCAGACCCCTACAATGAGCAGTTCTTC
TRBJ1-2 | few | TRBD1 | TRBV12-3/TRBV12-4 | CASSRTGGADGYTF | TGTGCCAGCAGCCGGACAGGGGGCGCAGATGGCTACACCTTC
TRBJ2-1 | NA | NA | TRBV11-2 | CASGNGQFF | TGTGCCAGCGGCAATGGGCAGTTCTTC
TRBJ2-5 | few | NA | TRBV10-3 | CAIARDQETQYF | TGTGCCATAGCGCGTGACCAAGAGACCCAGTACTTC
TRBJ2-1 | NA | NA | TRBV7-6 | CASSLVEGGAGNEQFF | TGTGCCAGCAGCTTAGTGGAGGGGGGCGCGGGGAATGAGCAGTTCTTC
TRBJ1-1 | NA | NA | TRBV10-2 | CASSENRATEAFF | TGCGCCAGCAGTGAGAATCGGGCCACTGAAGCTTTCTTT
TRBJ1-5 | few | TRBD1 | TRBV6-1 | CASMTTGVVQPQHF | TGTGCCAGCATGACGACAGGGGTAGTTCAGCCCCAGCATTTT
TRBJ2-5 | NA | NA | TRBV7-9 | CASSSPLRSYEQYF | TGTGCCAGCAGTTCGCCGCTGAGGTCCTATGAGCAGTACTTC